This T cell receptor (beta chain) was recovered during a study of blood T cell repertoires in COVID-19. Looking at the study overall: COVID-19 samples from acute and convalescent phases originated in the United States, Italy and Spain.

TCRdb's table, derived via immunoSEQ multiplex PCR, lists solely in-frame clones and lacks some. Of under 200,000 clones listed, roughly 80% are singletons. To note about this clone: A junction end diverges from the germline sequence, so it may reflect a read error.

The CDR3 runs 15 residues. Germline V gives CDR1 SNHLY, CDR2 FYNNEI. This receptor was identified in a woman older than 75 with acute or convalescent COVID-19. Sequenced: peripheral blood. V and J are TRBV2 and TRBJ2-4; possible D gene TRBD1, 6 bases. This chain's CDR3 is CASREGQLAKNIQYF. CDR3 bases: TGTGCCAGCAGGGAAGGACAGCTAGCCAAAAACATTCAGTACTTC.